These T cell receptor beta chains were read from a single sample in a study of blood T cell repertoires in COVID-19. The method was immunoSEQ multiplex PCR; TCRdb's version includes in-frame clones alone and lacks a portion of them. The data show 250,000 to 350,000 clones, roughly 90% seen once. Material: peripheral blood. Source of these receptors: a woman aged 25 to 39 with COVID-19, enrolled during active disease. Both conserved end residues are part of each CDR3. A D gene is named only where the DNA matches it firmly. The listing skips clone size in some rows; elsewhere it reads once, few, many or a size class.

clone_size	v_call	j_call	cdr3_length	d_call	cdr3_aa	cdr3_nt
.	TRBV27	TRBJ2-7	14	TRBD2	CASSLLAGDYEQYF	TGTGCCAGCAGTTTACTAGCGGGAGACTACGAGCAGTACTTC
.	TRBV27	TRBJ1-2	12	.	CASSSRQDGYTF	TGTGCCAGCAGTAGTCGACAGGATGGCTACACCTTC
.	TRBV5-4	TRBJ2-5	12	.	CASSPGQETQYF	TGTGCCAGCAGTCCAGGCCAAGAGACCCAGTACTTC
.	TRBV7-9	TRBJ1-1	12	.	CASSLSDTEAFF	TGTGCCAGCAGCTTATCCGACACTGAAGCTTTCTTT
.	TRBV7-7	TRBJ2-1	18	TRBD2	CASSPGLAGVRSYNEQFF	TGTGCCAGCAGCCCCGGACTAGCGGGAGTCCGCTCCTACAATGAGCAGTTCTTC
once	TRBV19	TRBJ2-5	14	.	CASSIGAGTETQYF	TGTGCCAGTAGTATTGGGGCCGGGACTGAGACCCAGTACTTC
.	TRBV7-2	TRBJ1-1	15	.	CASSSPQGGPPEAFF	TGTGCCAGCAGCTCCCCCCAAGGGGGTCCTCCTGAAGCTTTCTTT
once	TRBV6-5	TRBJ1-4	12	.	CASSRGGEKLFF	TGTGCCAGCAGTCGCGGCGGTGAAAAACTGTTTTTT
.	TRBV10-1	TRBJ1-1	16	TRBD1	CASTGLSGTANTEAFF	TGCGCCAGCACCGGCCTATCGGGGACAGCCAACACTGAAGCTTTCTTT
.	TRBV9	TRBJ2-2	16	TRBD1	CASSPQTGGASGELFF	TGTGCCAGCAGCCCTCAGACAGGGGGCGCTTCCGGGGAGCTGTTTTTT
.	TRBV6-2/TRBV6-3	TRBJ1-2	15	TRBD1	CASSSLGQASPGYTF	TGTGCCAGCAGTTCGCTAGGACAGGCCTCTCCTGGCTACACCTTC
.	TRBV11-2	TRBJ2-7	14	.	CASSLAWRAYEQYF	TGTGCCAGCAGCTTAGCCTGGCGGGCCTACGAGCAGTACTTC
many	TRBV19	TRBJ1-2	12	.	CAITTPGSGYTF	TGTGCCATCACGACTCCCGGGTCTGGCTACACCTTC
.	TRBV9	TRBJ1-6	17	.	CASRDPTGLAYNSPLHF	TGTGCCAGCAGAGACCCAACAGGGCTCGCCTATAATTCACCCCTCCACTTT
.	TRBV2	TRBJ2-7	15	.	CASSWETGLTYEQYF	TGTGCCAGCAGTTGGGAAACAGGGCTAACCTACGAGCAGTACTTC
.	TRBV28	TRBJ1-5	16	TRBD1	CASSQLRTGGNQPQHF	TGTGCCAGCAGTCAACTACGGACAGGGGGCAACCAGCCCCAGCATTTT
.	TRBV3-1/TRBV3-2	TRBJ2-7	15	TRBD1	CASSPRDRGHYEQYF	TGTGCCAGCAGCCCCCGAGACAGGGGACACTACGAGCAGTACTTC
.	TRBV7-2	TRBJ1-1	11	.	CASSLQSEAFF	TGTGCCAGCAGCTTACAGTCTGAAGCTTTCTTT
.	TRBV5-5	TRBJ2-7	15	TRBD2	CASSSLAGASVEQYF	TGTGCCAGCAGCTCTTTAGCGGGAGCTTCGGTAGAGCAGTACTTC
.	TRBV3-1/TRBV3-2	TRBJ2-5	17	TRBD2	CASSPGLAGGPRETQYF	TGTGCCAGCAGCCCGGGACTAGCGGGAGGGCCTAGAGAGACCCAGTACTTC
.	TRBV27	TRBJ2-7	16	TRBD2	CASSPTSGGSFYEQYF	TGTGCCAGCAGCCCGACTAGCGGGGGATCGTTCTACGAGCAGTACTTC
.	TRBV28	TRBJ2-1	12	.	CASSPGYNEQFF	TGTGCCAGCAGTCCGGGGTACAATGAGCAGTTCTTC
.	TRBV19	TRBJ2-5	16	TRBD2	CASSLGLAGGEETQYF	TGTGCCAGTAGTTTGGGACTAGCGGGAGGTGAGGAGACCCAGTACTTC
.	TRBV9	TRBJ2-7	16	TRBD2	CASSVSTGLAGHEQYF	TGTGCCAGCAGCGTGTCGACAGGACTAGCGGGCCATGAGCAGTACTTC
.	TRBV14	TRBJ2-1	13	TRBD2	CASSQTSFNEQFF	TGTGCCAGCAGCCAGACTAGCTTCAATGAGCAGTTCTTC
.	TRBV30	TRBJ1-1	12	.	CAWFTDRSGPFF	TGTGCCTGGTTCACTGACAGGTCGGGTCCTTTCTTT
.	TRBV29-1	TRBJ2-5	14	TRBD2	CSVEGRGDVETQYF	TGCAGCGTTGAAGGTCGGGGGGACGTGGAGACCCAGTACTTC
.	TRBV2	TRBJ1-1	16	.	CASSAYIPGLDTEAFF	TGTGCCAGCAGTGCTTATATCCCGGGTTTGGACACTGAAGCTTTCTTT
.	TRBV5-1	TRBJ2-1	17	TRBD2	CASSPGLAGSGYNEQFF	TGCGCCAGCAGCCCGGGACTAGCGGGATCGGGCTACAATGAGCAGTTCTTC
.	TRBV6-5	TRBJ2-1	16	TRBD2	CASSYLGAGGHGEQFF	TGTGCCAGCAGTTACCTGGGAGCGGGAGGCCACGGCGAGCAGTTCTTC
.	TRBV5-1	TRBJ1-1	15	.	CASSLSQDGGREAFF	TGCGCCAGCAGCTTGAGTCAGGACGGAGGCAGGGAAGCTTTCTTT
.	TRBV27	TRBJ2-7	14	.	CASRGGRNSYEQYF	TGTGCCAGCCGCGGTGGTCGGAACTCTTACGAGCAGTACTTC
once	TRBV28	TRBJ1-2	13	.	CASSPRPEDGYTF	TGTGCCAGCAGTCCCCGCCCAGAGGATGGCTACACCTTC
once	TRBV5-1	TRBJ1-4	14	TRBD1	CASSPGQINEKLFF	TGCGCCAGCAGCCCGGGACAGATTAATGAAAAACTGTTTTTT
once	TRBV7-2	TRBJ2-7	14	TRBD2	CASSPGGTNYEQYF	TGTGCCAGCAGCCCCGGCGGGACTAACTACGAGCAGTACTTC
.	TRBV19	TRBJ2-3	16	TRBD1	CASSEPGQSSTDTQYF	TGTGCCAGTAGTGAACCGGGACAGTCTAGCACAGATACGCAGTATTTT
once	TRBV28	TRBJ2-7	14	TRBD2	CASSVAGGRNEQYF	TGTGCCAGCAGTGTAGCGGGAGGCCGCAACGAGCAGTACTTC
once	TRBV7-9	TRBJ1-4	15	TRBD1	CASSSQGAIREKLFF	TGTGCCAGCAGCTCGCAGGGGGCCATAAGGGAAAAACTGTTTTTT
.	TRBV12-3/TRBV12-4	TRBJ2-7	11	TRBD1	CASTLRGKQYF	TGTGCCAGCACCCTCAGGGGGAAGCAGTACTTC
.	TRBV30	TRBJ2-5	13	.	CAWSAARDETQYF	TGTGCCTGGAGTGCGGCCAGGGATGAGACCCAGTACTTC
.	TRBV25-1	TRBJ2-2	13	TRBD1	CASNRGITGELFF	TGTGCCAGCAACAGGGGAATCACCGGGGAGCTGTTTTTT
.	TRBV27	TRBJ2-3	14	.	CASSPVGHTDTQYF	TGTGCCAGCAGTCCGGTGGGGCACACAGATACGCAGTATTTT
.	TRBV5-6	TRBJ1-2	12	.	CASSLGADGYTF	TGTGCCAGCAGCTTGGGGGCCGATGGCTACACCTTC
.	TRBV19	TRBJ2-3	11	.	CASSSSDTQYF	TGTGCCAGTAGTTCTTCAGATACGCAGTATTTT
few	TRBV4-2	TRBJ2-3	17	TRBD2	CASSPRTSGSYTDTQYF	TGTGCCAGCAGCCCCAGGACTAGCGGGAGTTACACAGATACGCAGTATTTT
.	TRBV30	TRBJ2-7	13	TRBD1	CARSTGGSYEQYF	TGTGCCCGAAGCACAGGGGGCTCCTACGAGCAGTACTTC
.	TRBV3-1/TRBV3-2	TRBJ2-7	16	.	CASSQRLGRTGHEQYF	TGTGCCAGCAGCCAACGGCTTGGGAGGACAGGCCACGAGCAGTACTTC
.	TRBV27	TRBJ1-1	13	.	CASQDHGITEAFF	TGTGCCAGCCAGGACCACGGGATCACTGAAGCTTTCTTT
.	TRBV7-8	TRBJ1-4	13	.	CASSLGREEKLFF	TGTGCCAGCAGCTTAGGGAGGGAGGAAAAACTGTTTTTT
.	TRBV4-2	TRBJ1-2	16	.	CASSQDPPRAHYGYTF	TGTGCCAGCAGCCAAGACCCCCCGCGGGCTCACTATGGCTACACCTTC
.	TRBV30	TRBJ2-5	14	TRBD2	CAWSAGLAAETQYF	TGTGCCTGGAGCGCCGGACTAGCGGCGGAGACCCAGTACTTC
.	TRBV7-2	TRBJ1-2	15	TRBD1	CASSLDGTGGRGYTF	TGTGCCAGCAGCTTAGATGGGACAGGGGGTCGTGGCTACACCTTC
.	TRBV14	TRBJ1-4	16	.	CASSQNLGTQGEKLFF	TGTGCCAGCAGCCAAAACTTGGGCACTCAGGGGGAAAAACTGTTTTTT
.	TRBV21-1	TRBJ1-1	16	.	CASSKVKRQENTEAFF	TGTGCCAGCAGCAAAGTGAAGAGACAAGAAAACACTGAAGCTTTCTTT
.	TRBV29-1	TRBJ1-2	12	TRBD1	CSDLQGGAGYTF	TGCAGCGACCTACAGGGGGGTGCTGGCTACACCTTC
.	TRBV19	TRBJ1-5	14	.	CASSSRERFQPQHF	TGTGCCAGTAGCAGCAGGGAACGGTTTCAGCCCCAGCATTTT
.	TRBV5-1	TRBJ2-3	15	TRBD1	CASSTGQGSTDTQYF	TGCGCCAGCAGCACTGGACAGGGAAGCACAGATACGCAGTATTTT
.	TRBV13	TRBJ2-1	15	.	CASSYGLASYNEQFF	TGTGCCAGCAGCTATGGACTCGCCTCCTACAATGAGCAGTTCTTC
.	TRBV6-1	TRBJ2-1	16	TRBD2	CASSATRTSGSSEQFF	TGTGCCAGCAGTGCCACCAGGACTAGCGGGAGTTCTGAGCAGTTCTTC
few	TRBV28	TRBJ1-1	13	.	CASSLNRKGEAFF	TGTGCCAGCAGTCTAAACAGGAAAGGGGAAGCTTTCTTT